The clone carrying this T cell receptor (beta chain) was recorded a few times. TCRdb reprocessed the 5' RACE reads via MiXCR and lists one record per CDR3 protein. The data show some 29,000 distinct CDR3 sequences, 8.4% seen once. Germline CDR1 and CDR2: SGDLS and YYNGEE. V dropped 4 bases and J dropped 4 bases, with 15 bases sitting between them. The CDR3 is 15 residues long. The time point was: sample taken at primary tumor resection. Extraction of whole RNA from tumor, nontumor lung or frozen PBMC preceded unsorted sequencing. This record belongs to a study of spatial heterogeneity in lung cancer. This material consisted of PBMCs, taken at surgery. V gene TRBV9 combines with J gene TRBJ1-5; tentative D call: TRBD1 (6 bases). This receptor was taken from a female donor with early-stage non-small cell lung cancer. The CDR3 here is CASSLTGSGNQPQHF. CDR3 nucleotide sequence: TGTGCCAGCAGCTTAACAGGGTCGGGGAATCAGCCCCAGCATTTT.